This TCR beta chain is drawn from a study of OX40 agonist ivuxolimab in advanced cancers. Some background on the complete study: Ivuxolimab was a fully human IgG2 agonistic monoclonal antibody targeting the costimulatory receptor OX40 (CD134). The point of sequencing TCRbeta in the periphery was to test whether ivuxolimab changed TCR sequence diversity and drove clonal T-cell expansion. Partial responses occurred in three dose-escalation patients, of whom one had hepatocellular carcinoma and two had cutaneous melanoma. The dose-escalation cohort was over 70% male with a mean age of 60 years, ranging from roughly 23 to 85. Intravenous ivuxolimab was administered to patients every 2 weeks at six dose levels: 0.01, 0.1, 0.3, 1.5, 3 and 10 mg/kg. Of the approximately 53 patients in dose escalation, about 20 had hepatocellular carcinoma, some 15 had melanoma, 9 had renal cell carcinoma and 9 had head and neck cancer. The paper covers the monotherapy dose-escalation part of the phase I ivuxolimab trial, which included N ≈ 57 patients. Patients were allowed to have had prior anti-PD-1, anti-PD-L1 or anti-CTLA-4 therapy, and 40% of the dose-escalation patients had been treated with checkpoint inhibitors.

Turning to this clone: The antigen it binds to is not known. Base qualities are not recorded, but no much larger clone differs from it by a single base.

Patients with autoimmune disease history or receiving systemic immunosuppression were excluded from the trial. In every dose cohort, peripheral blood was drawn for TCR sequencing at baseline, cycle 4 day 1, and cycle 7 day 1. Samples came from an open-label, multicenter, first-in-human phase I dose-escalation trial of ivuxolimab. Adults with locally advanced or metastatic head and neck squamous cell, hepatocellular, melanoma or renal cell carcinoma were enrolled in the trial. CD4+ and CD8+ T cells were sorted separately from peripheral blood before TCR sequencing. Points the paper makes about the study in general: Clonal expansion of both CD4+ and CD8+ blood T cells was observed from baseline to week 6 at doses 0.1 to 3.0 mg/kg. In the 0.1-3.0 mg/kg groups, partial responders had among the lowest normalized peripheral clonal expansion, particularly in CD8+ T cells. After ivuxolimab, expanded clones were on average more numerous among CD8+ T cells than among CD4+ T cells. Low levels of normalized T-cell clonal expansion were also seen in some nonresponding patients. Which antigens the clonally expanded peripheral T cells were specific for was not determined.

Unmatched junction bases come to 21, with V trimmed by 5 bases and J by 5 bases. The CDR3 sequence holds 19 residues, the cysteine and phenylalanine included. Only CDR3 DNA remains: 57 bases, in frame from the first base. Sequences SGHAT (CDR1) and FQNNGV (CDR2) are obtained from the germline V gene. For sequencing of the TCRbeta CDR3 region, genomic DNA was extracted from the sorted cells. The immunoSEQ Assay was used for sequencing of TCRbeta CDR3 regions. Entries here come from immuneACCESS through TCRdb and include only in-frame sequences with V and J called. Some clones fail to appear in such tables; in the studies checked, an unresolved V gene covers under half of the shortfall, and the cause of the remainder is unknown. Here the sample has some 41,000 clones; approximately 86% occur a single time. The ten top clones hold roughly 2.3% of the sample.

The sample was CD4+ or CD8+ T cells sorted from blood, taken in a trial of the OX40 agonist ivuxolimab. This clonotype was obtained from an adult with an advanced solid tumor such as melanoma, head and neck, liver or kidney cancer. The chain employs TRBV11-2 and TRBJ1-2; 9 bases in the middle match TRBD1. The nucleotides are TGTGCCAGCAGCCTAGGCCGGGACAGGGCGGGCTCGAGTGGATATGGCTACACCTTC. Its protein is CASSLGRDRAGSSGYGYTF.